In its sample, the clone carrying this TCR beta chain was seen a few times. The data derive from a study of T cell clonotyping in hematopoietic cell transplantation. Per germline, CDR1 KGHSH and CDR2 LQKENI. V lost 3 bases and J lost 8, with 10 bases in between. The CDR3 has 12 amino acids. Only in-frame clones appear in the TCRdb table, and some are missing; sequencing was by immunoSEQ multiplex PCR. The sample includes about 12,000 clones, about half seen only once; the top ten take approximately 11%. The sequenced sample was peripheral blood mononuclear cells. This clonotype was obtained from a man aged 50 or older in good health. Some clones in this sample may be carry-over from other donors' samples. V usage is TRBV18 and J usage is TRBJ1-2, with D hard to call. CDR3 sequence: CASSPRAWGYTF. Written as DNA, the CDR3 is TGTGCCAGCTCACCGAGGGCGTGGGGCTACACCTTC.